The clone carrying this TCR beta chain was counted at least ten times. The data originate from a study of patients and donors after allogeneic stem cell transplantation. V shed 4 bases and J shed 4 bases, with 17 bases lying between them. CDR3 length: 15 residues. Per the germline V gene, CDR1 is SGHRS and CDR2 is YFSETQ. One entry per CDR3 protein results from TCRdb running MiXCR on the RT-PCR reads. The sample shows about 960,000 distinct CDR3 sequences, more than 15% of them seen only once. Sequenced input: blood, either unsorted or a sorted T cell fraction (not recorded which). This receptor was obtained from a human donor who was either an allogeneic HSCT recipient or a stem cell or donor lymphocyte infusion donor (not recorded which). It is not recorded whose cells these are; they may come from a transplant donor. The genes are TRBV5-1 and TRBJ1-1, with TRBD1 as a possible D gene (5 bases). This chain's CDR3 is CASSRAGTEFTEAFF. DNA for the CDR3: TGCGCCAGCAGCCGGGCCGGGACCGAGTTCACTGAAGCTTTCTTT.